This record looks at one TCR beta chain sequence and its context. Its antigen is undetermined. The CDR3 has 16 amino acids. CDR1 and CDR2 from the germline V gene are SNHLY and FYNNEI. With V trimmed by 4 bases and J by 3 bases, 9 bases remained unmatched. Profiled with immunoSEQ multiplex PCR; TCRdb holds only in-frame clones, not every one. Found here are 12,000 or so clones, about 86% of them singletons; the top ten hold roughly a fifth. These data are taken from a study of T cells in localized non-small cell lung cancer. Findings and caveats of the study: Across samples, adjacent lung featured a median roughly 61 of the top 100 tumor clones.

The receptor was derived from a male donor aged 60 or over with stage I lung adenocarcinoma. The chain is built from TRBV2 and TRBJ2-5, with 9 bases fitting TRBD2. Material: peripheral blood, obtained before any cancer treatment. The CDR3 DNA follows: TGTGCCAGCAGTGTCCCAGCGGGAGGAGGAGAAGAGACCCAGTACTTC. It translates to CASSVPAGGGEETQYF.